This T cell receptor beta chain comes out of a study of blood T cell repertoires in COVID-19 (dated by TCRdb to 2018 to 2021). Looking at the study overall: Samples from collaborators originated in the United States, Italy and Spain and spanned both the acute and convalescent phases of COVID-19. The material from the prospective study consisted of cDNA or gDNA derived from T cells, B-cell-depleted T cells, or PBMCs. Deeply sampled blood TCRbeta repertoires from subjects exposed to, actively infected with, or recovered from COVID-19 were included in the dataset. The repertoires were released in a freely available public database intended as a resource for research on the immune response to SARS-CoV-2. Samples came from the ongoing ImmuneRACE study (first 160 participants) plus 1,254 subjects from 6 global collaborators. The sample metadata nearly always contained a de-identified subject ID, COVID-19 status, age in years and sex. HLA class I and class II types, where available, came from metadata supplied by the sample provider rather than from assay-based typing. Overall results and qualifications from the work: How much clinical and demographic metadata was included differed by source and by participant, and the metadata was provided uncurated.

A word on this clone: Its antigen has not been determined. No base quality information exists; no much larger clone differs at one position.

TCRbeta CDR3 regions were amplified from genomic DNA by means of the immunoSEQ Assay, a bias-controlled multiplex PCR. For the original study's pipeline: The number of nucleated cells in each sample was estimated by amplification of reference gene primers within the assay. To quantify the absolute abundance of each unique TCRbeta CDR3 rearrangement, sequence reads were collapsed and filtered. Productive Simpson clonality was computed per sample as the square root of Simpson's diversity index over productive rearrangements. The table comes from immuneACCESS by way of TCRdb, which keeps in-frame sequences with V and J called. Part of the clones is missing from these tables; in studies checked, under half for an unresolved V gene and the rest for unknown reasons. That table furnishes V, J and clone size, whereas the DNA furnished D and trimming. This sample gives 200,000 to 300,000 clones in total; around 90% of them show up just once. 2.6% of the sample comes from the top ten.

CDR1 and CDR2 (SGHDT, YYEEEE) derive from the germline V gene. V sheds 2 bases and J sheds 3 bases, leaving 12 bases between their ends. There are 15 amino acids in the CDR3, from cysteine to phenylalanine inclusive. Left in the record is the CDR3 DNA by itself, 45 bases read in frame from the first base. At one collaborating source in Seattle, patients were enrolled during active infection and were followed longitudinally through the course of disease. Each collaborating institution followed its own protocols to collect whole blood in K2EDTA tubes. For TCRbeta analysis, collaborators shipped samples in one of three forms: frozen whole blood, isolated PBMCs, or DNA extracted from either of those sample types.

Sequencing was done on a sample of peripheral blood. The receptor chain draws on TRBV5-6 and TRBJ2-4; the D region possibly corresponds to TRBD1 (6 bases align). This TCR was sampled from a person under 30 with COVID-19, enrolled during active disease. The CDR3 amino acid sequence is: CASSFRQVVKNIQYF. The DNA sequence is as follows: TGTGCCAGCAGCTTTAGACAGGTGGTCAAAAACATTCAGTACTTC.